The 32 T cell receptor beta chains reported below all come from one sample, sequenced in a study of blood T cell repertoires in COVID-19. The assay was immunoSEQ multiplex PCR, and TCRdb's table has in-frame clones only and misses some. The repertoire holds under 200,000 clones, around nine tenths seen once, with 10% in the top ten. The sequenced sample consisted of peripheral blood. The receptors derive from a woman aged 70-85 years with COVID-19, enrolled during active disease.

The J gene is TRBJ2-5, the V gene TRBV6-5; 8 bases line up with TRBD2. This CDR3 has 14 residues. The V gene end was trimmed by 6 bases and the J gene end by 5 bases; junction bases not matched to a gene: 8. From germline, CDR1 is MNHEY and CDR2 SVGAGI. The CDR3 nucleotides are TGTGCCAGCAGCCGCGGGGGGATGGGGGAGACCCAGTACTTC. Amino acid sequence: CASSRGGMGETQYF.

The V call is TRBV5-1, the J call TRBJ1-2; a weak D match, TRBD1 (6 bases). Germline V lookup: CDR1 SGHRS, CDR2 YFSETQ. V lost 4 bases and J 4 bases, leaving 11 bases between the germline ends. This CDR3 comprises 13 residues. DNA of the CDR3: TGCGCCAGCAGCGTGGACAGCGGCTATGGCTACACCTTC. As protein: CASSVDSGYGYTF.

V is TRBV2 and J is TRBJ1-5; possible D gene TRBD1, 6 bases. V gave up 3 bases and J gave up 0 bases, with 9 bases separating them. Germline-derived CDR1 and CDR2 are SNHLY and FYNNEI. This CDR3 contains 15 residues. The CDR3 nucleotides are TGTGCCAGCAGTGAGGGGACATATAGCAATCAGCCCCAGCATTTT. Translating it yields CASSEGTYSNQPQHF.

The chain has TRBV7-2 and TRBJ1-1, with 8 bases aligning to TRBD1. Germline V gives CDR1 SGHTA, CDR2 FQGNSA. This CDR3 comprises 15 residues. The V gene end was trimmed by 1 base and the J gene end by 5 bases; junction bases not matched to a gene: 6. The CDR3 DNA follows: TGTGCCAGCAGCTTAGTTCCAGGGGGCCTGACTGAAGCTTTCTTT. Protein sequence: CASSLVPGGLTEAFF.

This chain connects TRBV3-1 (or the pseudogene TRBV3-2) to TRBJ1-1; D may be TRBD1 (5 bases). The CDR3 consists of 13 residues. Germline V lookup: CDR1 LGHDT, CDR2 YNNKEL (reference sequence). V lost 6 bases and J lost 8, with 16 bases in between. The CDR3 spells CASRRTGTQEAFF. The CDR3 DNA reads TGTGCCAGCAGGCGAACAGGAACACAAGAAGCTTTCTTT.

This chain uses TRBV10-3 with TRBJ1-4, with TRBD1 identical over 8 bases. There are 14 residues in the CDR3. CDR1 ENHRY and CDR2 SYGVKD come from the germline V gene. V lost 4 bases, J lost 8 bases, and 6 bases stayed unmatched. For the CDR3, the DNA is TGTGCCATCAGTGCGGACAGGGAGGGCGAAAAACTGTTTTTT. Protein product: CAISADREGEKLFF.

The chain joins TRBV7-2 to TRBJ2-5; D might be TRBD2 (6 bases). There are 14 residues in the CDR3. Germline-derived CDR1 and CDR2 are SGHTA and FQGNSA. Trimming cost V 0 bases and J 1 base, with 6 bases left between them. CDR3 DNA: TGTGCCAGCAGCTTAGCGGGGGGCCAAGAGACCCAGTACTTC. It yields the protein CASSLAGGQETQYF.

This clone was recorded only once. This chain uses TRBV6-5 with TRBJ1-1, with D perhaps matching TRBD1 (6 bases). This CDR3 comprises 15 residues. V was clipped by 0 bases and J by 0 bases, with 8 bases between them. Germline V gene data show CDR1 as MNHEY and CDR2 as SVGAGI. CDR3 nucleotide sequence: TGTGCCAGCAGTTACTCGTGGACAGTGAACACTGAAGCTTTCTTT. It yields the protein CASSYSWTVNTEAFF.

The V gene is TRBV6-6, the J gene TRBJ1-6, with 9 bases aligning to TRBD1. V lost 6 bases to trimming and J lost 10 bases; unmatched junction nucleotides: 10. Germline CDR1 reads MNHNY; CDR2 reads SVGAGI (reference sequence). The CDR3 sequence is 15 residues long. The chain's CDR3 is CASRLSTGGESPLHF. The CDR3 nucleotides are TGTGCCAGCAGGCTATCAACAGGGGGCGAGTCACCCCTCCACTTT.

This chain connects TRBV19 to TRBJ1-1; maybe TRBD1 (6 bases). The germline gives CDR1 LNHDA, CDR2 SQIVND (reference sequence). The CDR3 has 13 amino acids. V lost 5 bases to trimming and J lost 0 bases, with 7 bases between them. The CDR3 DNA is TGTGCCAGTAGTGGACAGATGAACACTGAAGCTTTCTTT. Translating it yields CASSGQMNTEAFF.

The chain combines TRBV6-5 with TRBJ1-5; weak D call: TRBD1 (6 bases). The germline CDR1 and CDR2 sequences are MNHEY and SVGAGI. CDR3 length: 14 amino acids. V gave up 5 bases and J gave up 4 bases, with 12 bases separating them. The CDR3 region has the DNA TGTGCCAGCAGTCCTGAAAGGGGGAATCAGCCCCAGCATTTT. It encodes CASSPERGNQPQHF.

This sequence joins TRBV24-1 and TRBJ2-5; D remains unclear. Germline values: CDR1 KGHDR, CDR2 SFDVKD. The CDR3 length is 18 residues. The V and J ends lost 1 base and 1 base respectively, with 18 bases between them. CDR3 DNA: TGTGCCACCAGTGATTTTGGCCGAGAGAGGAATACCCAAGAGACCCAGTACTTC. Residues: CATSDFGRERNTQETQYF.

This clone has only one observation. The gene calls are TRBV29-1 and TRBJ1-1; D might be TRBD1 (5 bases). The V end lost 3 bases, the J end lost 8 bases, and 10 bases lay between the germline ends. The CDR3 runs 11 residues. CDR1 is SQVTM, CDR2 ANQGSEA, per germline. The CDR3 spells CSVETAQEAFF. The CDR3 DNA is TGCAGCGTTGAGACAGCCCAAGAAGCTTTCTTT.

The chain combines TRBV19 with TRBJ1-2, with TRBD1 matching 7 bases. Trimming took 4 bases from V and 8 from J; bases not matched to a gene: 13. Germline CDR1 LNHDA, CDR2 SQIVND (reference sequence). The CDR3 has 15 residues. The CDR3 region is CASSTHRQGQLGYTF. CDR3 nucleotides: TGTGCCAGTAGTACCCACCGACAGGGTCAGTTGGGCTACACCTTC. The variable domain in full, with the rest retrieved from reference TRBV19 and TRBJ1-2, is DGGITQSPKYLFRKEGQNVTLSCEQNLNHDAMYWYRQDPGQGLRLIYYSQIVNDFQKGDIAEGYSVSREKKESFPLTVTSAQKNPTAFYLCASSTHRQGQLGYTFGSGTRLTVV.

The rearrangement joins TRBV28 to TRBJ2-7; the match to TRBD2 covers 7 bases. CDR3 length: 11 amino acids. The germline V gene has CDR1 MDHEN and CDR2 SYDVKM. With V trimmed by 6 bases and J by 4 bases, 0 bases remained unmatched. CDR3 protein: CASRGGYEQYF. The CDR3 region has the DNA TGTGCCAGCAGGGGGGGGTACGAGCAGTACTTC.

This clone was found once. This sequence joins TRBV28 and TRBJ2-3; 8 bases are a match to TRBD2. V was pared by 6 bases and J by 2 bases, with 10 bases of the junction left unmatched. Germline V gives CDR1 MDHEN, CDR2 SYDVKM. The CDR3 runs 16 residues. The CDR3 DNA reads as TGTGCCAGCAGCACCACGGGACTAGGATACACAGATACGCAGTATTTT. It specifies CASSTTGLGYTDTQYF.

V is TRBV5-1 and J is TRBJ1-5; TRBD1 matches at 7 bases. CDR1 SGHRS and CDR2 YFSETQ come from the germline V gene. With V trimmed by 0 bases and J by 6 bases, 15 bases remained unmatched. CDR3 length equals 18 residues. The CDR3 DNA is TGCGCCAGCAGCTTGGGCCCTGCGGACAGGTGGGACAGTCAGCCCCAGCATTTT. This encodes CASSLGPADRWDSQPQHF.

This clone was seen once. The rearrangement uses TRBV2 and TRBJ2-7; TRBD2 is a possible D gene (6 bases). Per germline, CDR1 SNHLY and CDR2 FYNNEI. V gave up 3 bases and J gave up 0 bases, with 24 bases separating them. The CDR3 length is 19 residues. CDR3 in DNA: TGTGCCAGCAGTGAGCTCCTTTTAAGGGTGGGGGGAAGCTCCTACGAGCAGTACTTC. Its protein product is CASSELLLRVGGSSYEQYF.

The chain has TRBV5-1 and TRBJ1-3, with 8 positions matching TRBD1. Per the germline V gene, CDR1 is SGHRS and CDR2 is YFSETQ. V lost 4 bases and J lost 4; bases outside the gene matches: 4. This CDR3 comprises 14 residues. This CDR3 is CASSTGQGGNTIYF. The CDR3 DNA sequence: TGCGCCAGCAGCACTGGACAGGGAGGAAACACCATATATTTT.

The chain combines TRBV5-1 with TRBJ1-3; possible D gene TRBD1, 5 bases. Trimming pared 0 bases from V and 4 bases from J, leaving 11 bases between. Looked up from germline, CDR1 is SGHRS and CDR2 is YFSETQ. CDR3 length equals 15 residues. The CDR3, as DNA: TGCGCCAGCAGCTTGGAGGGGCAATCGGGAAACACCATATATTTT. Protein sequence: CASSLEGQSGNTIYF.

This clone was counted only a few times. The chain combines TRBV28 with TRBJ1-2, with D perhaps matching TRBD1 (5 bases). Germline V CDR1 and CDR2: MDHEN, SYDVKM. The CDR3 runs 11 residues. Trimming removed 7 bases from V and 8 bases from J, with 11 bases in between. The CDR3 DNA reads TGTGCCAGCATAGGGGCGCGGGGCTACACCTTC. Translating gives CASIGARGYTF.

The chain links TRBV6-5 to TRBJ2-2, with 7 bases matching TRBD1. The CDR3 extends over 15 amino acids. V lost 6 bases and J lost 5; bases outside the gene matches: 9. Germline V gives CDR1 MNHEY, CDR2 SVGAGI. The CDR3 bases are TGTGCCAGCAGCCCCGACAGGGATCAGACCGGGGAGCTGTTTTTT. It translates to CASSPDRDQTGELFF.

This chain joins TRBV5-4 and TRBJ1-6; 9 nucleotides agree with TRBD1. The CDR3 extends over 15 amino acids. After removal of 4 bases from V and 10 bases from J, the junction contained 9 bases not matched to a gene. The V gene's germline CDR1 is SGHNT and CDR2 YYREEE (reference sequence). The CDR3: CASSQSGDRVSPLHF. The DNA of the CDR3 is TGTGCCAGCAGCCAATCGGGGGACAGGGTCTCACCCCTCCACTTT. The full variable domain, its missing parts supplied by reference TRBV5-4 and TRBJ1-6, is ETGVTQSPTHLIKTRGQQVTLRCSSQSGHNTVSWYQQALGQGPQFIFQYYREEENGRGNFPPRFSGLQFPNYSSELNVNALELDDSALYLCASSQSGDRVSPLHFGNGTRLTVT.

For this clone: At the DNA level, this CDR3 is encoded by other sequences in the same sample as well. The rearrangement links TRBV5-1 to TRBJ2-5, with TRBD2 identical over 7 bases. Germline values: CDR1 SGHRS, CDR2 YFSETQ. The V gene end was trimmed by 3 bases and the J gene end by 3 bases; junction bases not matched to a gene: 2. The CDR3 covers 13 residues. The CDR3 DNA reads as TGCGCCAGCAGCTGGGGGGGAGAAGAGACCCAGTACTTC. Translation: CASSWGGEETQYF.

This sequence joins TRBV30 and TRBJ1-6; no clear D. V dropped 0 bases and J dropped 5 bases, with 5 bases sitting between them. CDR3 length: 13 amino acids. Per the germline V gene, CDR1 is GTSNPN and CDR2 is SVGIG (reference sequence). The chain's CDR3 is CAWSVGDNSPLHF. Written as DNA, the CDR3 is TGTGCCTGGAGTGTGGGAGATAATTCACCCCTCCACTTT.

The rearrangement links TRBV3-1 (or the pseudogene TRBV3-2) to TRBJ1-2, with D possibly matching TRBD1 (6 bases). CDR3 size: 12 residues. Trimming pared 1 base from V and 9 bases from J, leaving 9 bases between. Germline V lookup: CDR1 LGHDT, CDR2 YNNKEL (reference sequence). CDR3 in DNA: TGTGCCAGCAGCCAAGTTACAGGGCGCTACACCTTC. It specifies CASSQVTGRYTF.

The chain combines TRBV5-1 with TRBJ1-3; D is possibly TRBD1 (6 bases). Germline loops: CDR1 SGHRS, CDR2 YFSETQ. The CDR3 totals 14 residues. The ends were cut back, 1 base at V and 4 bases at J, with 9 bases in the middle. As DNA, the CDR3 is TGCGCCAGCAGCTTGACAGGGTTGGGAAACACCATATATTTT. It yields the protein CASSLTGLGNTIYF.

The V and J genes are TRBV12-3 or TRBV12-4 and TRBJ1-3; D is uncertain. Deletions cut 2 bases from V and 4 bases from J, with 6 bases between. CDR3 length: 13 amino acids. The CDR3 DNA is TGTGCCAGCAGTTTATGGGAGGGAAACACCATATATTTT. This codes for CASSLWEGNTIYF.

The chain is built from TRBV28 and TRBJ1-2; D perhaps matches TRBD1 (6 bases). Trimming stripped 6 bases from V and 5 bases from J, with 22 bases between. The CDR3 totals 16 residues. CDR1 MDHEN and CDR2 SYDVKM come from the germline V gene. In nucleotides, the CDR3 is TGTGCCAGCAGACCAACAGGGATTCCCGCCGGGTATGGCTACACCTTC. Translated, it gives CASRPTGIPAGYGYTF.

The chain links TRBV7-2 to TRBJ2-3, with TRBD2 as a possible D gene (5 bases). The CDR3 is 14 amino acids. V lost 5 bases, J lost 0 bases, and 9 bases lay in between. From germline, CDR1 is SGHTA and CDR2 FQGNSA. CDR3 protein: CASSQRASTDTQYF. CDR3 DNA sequence: TGTGCCAGCAGCCAGAGGGCTAGCACAGATACGCAGTATTTT.

As concerns this clone: The junction departs from the called germline gene at one end, perhaps through a read error. This chain uses TRBV19 with TRBJ1-3; 9 bases fit TRBD1. The germline CDR1 and CDR2 sequences are LNHDA and SQIVND (reference sequence). The CDR3 spans 14 residues. The CDR3 reads CASSGTGLGSTIYF. The CDR3 DNA follows: TGTGCCAGTAGTGGGACAGGGTTGGGAAGCACCATATATTTT.

The rearrangement joins TRBV28 to TRBJ1-1; possibly TRBD1 for D (5 bases). V was clipped by 2 bases and J by 5 bases, with 15 bases between them. The CDR3 is made up of 15 amino acids. The germline gives CDR1 MDHEN, CDR2 SYDVKM. The CDR3 reads CASSLGSGGRTEAFF. CDR3 DNA: TGTGCCAGCAGTTTAGGGTCGGGGGGTCGGACTGAAGCTTTCTTT. Drawing the rest from reference TRBV28 and TRBJ1-1, the complete variable domain is DVKVTQSSRYLVKRTGEKVFLECVQDMDHENMFWYRQDPGLGLRLIYFSYDVKMKEKGDIPEGYSVSREKKERFSLILESASTNQTSMYLCASSLGSGGRTEAFFGQGTRLTVV.